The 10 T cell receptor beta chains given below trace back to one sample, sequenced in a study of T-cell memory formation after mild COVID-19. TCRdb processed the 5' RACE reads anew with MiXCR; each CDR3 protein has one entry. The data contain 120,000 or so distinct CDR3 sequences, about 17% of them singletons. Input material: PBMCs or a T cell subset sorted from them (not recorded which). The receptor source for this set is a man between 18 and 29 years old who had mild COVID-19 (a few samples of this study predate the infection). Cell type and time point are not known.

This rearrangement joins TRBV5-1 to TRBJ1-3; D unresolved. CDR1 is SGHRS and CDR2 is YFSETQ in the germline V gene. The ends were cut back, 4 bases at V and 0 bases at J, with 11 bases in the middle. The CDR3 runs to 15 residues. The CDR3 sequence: CASSAGGVSGNTIYF. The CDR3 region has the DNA TGCGCCAGCAGCGCCGGAGGTGTCTCTGGAAACACCATATATTTT. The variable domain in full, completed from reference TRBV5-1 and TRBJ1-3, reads KAGVTQTPRYLIKTRGQQVTLSCSPISGHRSVSWYQQTPGQGLQFLFEYFSETQRNKGNFPGRFSGRQFSNSRSEMNVSTLELGDSALYLCASSAGGVSGNTIYFGEGSWLTVV.

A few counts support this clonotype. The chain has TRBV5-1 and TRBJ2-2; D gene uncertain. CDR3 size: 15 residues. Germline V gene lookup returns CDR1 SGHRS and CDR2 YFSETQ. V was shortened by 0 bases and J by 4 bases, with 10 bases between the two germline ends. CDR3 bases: TGCGCCAGCAGCTTGGCGTGGCTACCCACCGGGGAGCTGTTTTTT. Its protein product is CASSLAWLPTGELFF.

Here the CDR3 DNA reads TGTGCCAGCAGTTTACAGGGAGGTAATTCACCCCTCCACTTT. Translating gives CASSLQGGNSPLHF. The rearrangement uses TRBV12-3 or TRBV12-4 and TRBJ1-6; tentative D call: TRBD1 (5 bases). Deletions cut 2 bases from V and 6 bases from J, with 8 bases between. The CDR3 covers 14 residues.

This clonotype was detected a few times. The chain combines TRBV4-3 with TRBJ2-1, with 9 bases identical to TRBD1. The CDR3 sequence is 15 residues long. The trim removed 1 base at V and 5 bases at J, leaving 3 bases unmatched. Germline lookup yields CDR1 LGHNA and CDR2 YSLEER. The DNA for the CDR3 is TGCGCCAGCAGCCAAGGAGACAGGGGGGACAATGAGCAGTTCTTC. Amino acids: CASSQGDRGDNEQFF.

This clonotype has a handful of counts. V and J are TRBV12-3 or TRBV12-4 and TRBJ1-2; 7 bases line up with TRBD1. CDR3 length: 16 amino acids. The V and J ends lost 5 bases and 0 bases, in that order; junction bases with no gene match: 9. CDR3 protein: CASSPRGQPANYGYTF. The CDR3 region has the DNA TGTGCCAGCAGTCCTAGGGGACAGCCTGCTAACTATGGCTACACCTTC.

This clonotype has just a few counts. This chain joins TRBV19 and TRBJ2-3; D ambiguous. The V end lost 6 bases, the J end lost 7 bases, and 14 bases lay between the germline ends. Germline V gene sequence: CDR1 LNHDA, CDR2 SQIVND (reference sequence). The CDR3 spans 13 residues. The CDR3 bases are TGTGCCAGTAGCAACCCGTCCACCCATACGCAGTATTTT. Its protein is CASSNPSTHTQYF.

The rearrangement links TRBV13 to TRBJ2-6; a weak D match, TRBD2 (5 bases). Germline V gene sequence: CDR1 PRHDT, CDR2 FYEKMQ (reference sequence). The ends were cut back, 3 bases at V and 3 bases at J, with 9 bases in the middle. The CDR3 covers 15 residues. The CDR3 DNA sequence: TGTGCCAGCAGCTTGAGGGCTAATGGGGCCAACGTCCTGACTTTC. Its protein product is CASSLRANGANVLTF. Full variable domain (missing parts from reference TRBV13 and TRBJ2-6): AAGVIQSPRHLIKEKRETATLKCYPIPRHDTVYWYQQGPGQDPQFLISFYEKMQSDKGSIPDRFSAQQFSDYHSELNMSSLELGDSALYFCASSLRANGANVLTFGAGSRLTVL.

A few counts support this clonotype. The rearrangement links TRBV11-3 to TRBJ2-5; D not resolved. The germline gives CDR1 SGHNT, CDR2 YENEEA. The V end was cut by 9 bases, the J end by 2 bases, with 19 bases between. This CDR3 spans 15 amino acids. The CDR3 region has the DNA TGTGCCAGGCCTTTAGGCAGCAATGCACAAGAGACCCAGTACTTC. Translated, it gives CARPLGSNAQETQYF. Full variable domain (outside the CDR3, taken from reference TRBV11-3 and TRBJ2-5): EAGVVQSPRYKIIEKKQPVAFWCNPISGHNTLYWYLQNLGQGPELLIRYENEEAVDDSQLPKDRFSAERLKGVDSTLKIQPAELGDSAVYLCARPLGSNAQETQYFGPGTRLLVL.

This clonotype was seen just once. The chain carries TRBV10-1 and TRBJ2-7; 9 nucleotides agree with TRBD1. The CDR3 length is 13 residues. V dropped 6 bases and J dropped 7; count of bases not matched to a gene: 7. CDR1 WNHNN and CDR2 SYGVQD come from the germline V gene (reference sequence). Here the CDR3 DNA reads TGCGCCAGCAGGGGGGGACAGGGAAGGGAGCAGTACGTC. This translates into CASRGGQGREQYV.

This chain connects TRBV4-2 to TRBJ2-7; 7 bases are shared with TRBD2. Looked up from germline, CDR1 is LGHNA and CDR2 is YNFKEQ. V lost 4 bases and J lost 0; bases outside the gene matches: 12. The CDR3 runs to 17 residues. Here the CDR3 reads CASSRESSGAYSYEQYF. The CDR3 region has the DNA TGTGCCAGCAGCCGAGAATCGAGCGGGGCTTACTCCTACGAGCAGTACTTC.